These 24 T cell receptor beta chains originate from one sample sequenced in a study of CD8 T cells in Susac syndrome (dated by TCRdb to 2018 to 2020). The library relied on the immunoSEQ multiplex PCR assay. RNA was extracted using the RNeasy kit, and roughly 0.5 to 1 microgram was reverse transcribed with random hexamers. TCRdb reprocessing: public reads trimmed at Q25 with fastp, clones called with MiXCR, in-frame beta chains kept. Each entry is one CDR3 protein sequence, shown with its most common DNA and genes. In this sample the table shows 400,000 or so distinct CDR3 sequences, more than 70% of which occur a single time. Clones ranked in the top ten supply about 0.12% of the sample. The sample was CD8+ T cells from PBMCs. The receptors here all came from a human donor with multiple sclerosis.

The rearrangement links TRBV6-4 to TRBJ1-1; D gene unclear. There are 14 residues in the CDR3. Germline CDR1 and CDR2: MRHNA and SNTAGT. Between the trimmed V and J ends, which lost 4 bases and 1 base, there was a span of 10 bases. CDR3 sequence: CASSAYLGNTEAFF. CDR3 nucleotides: TGTGCCAGCAGTGCATACCTGGGGAACACTGAAGCTTTCTTT.

This chain joins TRBV19 and TRBJ2-5, with D possibly being TRBD2 (6 bases). The CDR3 is made up of 15 amino acids. From germline, CDR1 is LNHDA and CDR2 SQIVND (reference sequence). V was clipped by 5 bases and J by 0 bases, with 13 bases between them. Written as DNA, the CDR3 is TGTGCCAGTAGTTCGGAGGGAGAGTACCAAGAGACCCAGTACTTC. Translating gives CASSSEGEYQETQYF. Full variable domain (outside the CDR3, taken from reference TRBV19 and TRBJ2-5): DGGITQSPKYLFRKEGQNVTLSCEQNLNHDAMYWYRQDPGQGLRLIYYSQIVNDFQKGDIAEGYSVSREKKESFPLTVTSAQKNPTAFYLCASSSEGEYQETQYFGPGTRLLVL.

The rearrangement uses TRBV5-5 and TRBJ1-5; 8 bases match TRBD1. The CDR3 is 15 amino acids. V trimming: 4 bases; J trimming: 3 bases; junction bases outside the gene matches: 6. Germline V CDR1 and CDR2: SGHKS, YYEKEE (reference sequence). CDR3 in DNA: TGTGCCAGCAGCCTATGGACAGGGAACAATCAGCCCCAGCATTTT. Amino acid sequence: CASSLWTGNNQPQHF.

The V and J genes are TRBV13 and TRBJ2-1; TRBD1 agrees at 8 bases. This CDR3 has 15 residues. Germline-derived CDR1 and CDR2 are PRHDT and FYEKMQ (reference sequence). V lost 4 bases, J lost 5 bases, and 7 bases stayed unmatched. This CDR3 is CASSYGTGENNEQFF. CDR3 bases: TGTGCCAGCAGCTATGGGACAGGAGAAAACAATGAGCAGTTCTTC.

This clonotype was found a few times. V usage is TRBV29-1 and J usage is TRBJ2-7; D is uncertain. The CDR3 spans 13 residues. Trimming stripped 4 bases from V and 0 bases from J, with 10 bases between. Germline lookup yields CDR1 SQVTM and CDR2 ANQGSEA. CDR3 loop: CSVVTGSSYEQYF. CDR3 DNA: TGCAGCGTTGTGACTGGAAGCTCCTACGAGCAGTACTTC.

The chain links TRBV12-3 or TRBV12-4 to TRBJ2-7; 10 positions agree with TRBD2. The ends lost 6 bases at V and 2 bases at J; junction bases unmatched: 1. This CDR3 has 13 residues. The CDR3 sequence is CASSGTSAYEQYF. CDR3 coding DNA: TGTGCCAGCAGCGGGACTAGCGCCTACGAGCAGTACTTC.

The gene calls are TRBV7-2 and TRBJ1-2, with no clear D. The CDR3 totals 14 residues. Trimming took 6 bases from V and 4 from J, leaving 15 bases between them. Germline V gene lookup returns CDR1 SGHTA and CDR2 FQGNSA. The chain's CDR3 is CASRYRTDGYGYTF. Here the CDR3 DNA reads TGTGCCAGCAGATACCGAACAGATGGCTATGGCTACACCTTC.

The genes are TRBV6-1 and TRBJ2-1; 8 bases fit TRBD2. The CDR3 sequence is 17 residues long. J gave up 5 bases and V 10 bases, and 19 bases lay outside the gene matches. Per germline, CDR1 MNHNS and CDR2 SASEGT. CDR3 DNA: TGTGCCACCTTCGAGGGGGTGGTAGCGGGGATTCACAATGAGCAGTTCTTC. This translates into CATFEGVVAGIHNEQFF.

This clonotype was detected only a few times. CDR3 loop: CASSPRPYNEQFF. In DNA form, the CDR3 reads TGTGCCAGCAGTCCCCGGCCCTACAATGAGCAGTTCTTC. This chain links TRBV6-2 or TRBV6-3 with TRBJ2-1, with D hard to call. Germline CDR1 is MNHEY and CDR2 is SVGEGT. The length of the CDR3 is 13 residues. V lost 5 bases and J 2 bases, leaving 7 bases between the germline ends.

This chain links TRBV5-4 with TRBJ1-1; D gene uncertain. The V gene's germline CDR1 is SGHNT and CDR2 YYREEE (reference sequence). CDR3 size: 16 residues. V was pared by 0 bases and J by 1 base, with 13 bases between. The CDR3 coding sequence is TGTGCCAGCAGCTTGGGGGAGAGTGGGCCGAACACTGAAGCTTTCTTT. Its translation: CASSLGESGPNTEAFF.

The V and J genes are TRBV4-1 and TRBJ1-1; D gene uncertain. CDR1 and CDR2 from the germline V gene are MGHRA and YSYEKL. V was clipped by 2 bases and J by 7 bases, with 11 bases between them. This CDR3 is built from 13 residues. The CDR3 sequence is CASSQSNTYEAFF. The CDR3 DNA sequence: TGCGCCAGCAGCCAATCGAACACCTATGAAGCTTTCTTT.

The chain couples TRBV5-1 to TRBJ2-1; TRBD2 matches at 7 bases. There are 13 residues in the CDR3. The J segment lost 3 bases and the V segment lost 6 bases, leaving 3 bases of the junction unmatched. CDR1 is SGHRS and CDR2 is YFSETQ in the germline V gene. CDR3 region: CASMERGYNEQFF. The CDR3 DNA is TGCGCCAGCATGGAGCGGGGCTACAATGAGCAGTTCTTC.

This clonotype has only a few counts. The rearrangement links TRBV30 to TRBJ2-7; a possible D gene is TRBD1 (6 bases). V was shortened by 2 bases and J by 5 bases, with 7 bases between the two germline ends. This CDR3 is 11 amino acids long. CDR1 and CDR2 from the germline V gene are GTSNPN and SVGIG (reference sequence). The DNA of the CDR3 is TGTGCCTGGAGTCCAGGGGACGAGCAGTACTTC. It encodes CAWSPGDEQYF.

V and J are TRBV18 and TRBJ1-1; 10 bases agree with TRBD1. V lost 0 bases and J lost 0; bases outside the gene matches: 1. This CDR3 is 16 amino acids long. From germline, CDR1 is KGHSH and CDR2 LQKENI. The CDR3 loop is CASSPPGQGMNTEAFF. The CDR3 DNA follows: TGTGCCAGCTCACCACCGGGACAGGGGATGAACACTGAAGCTTTCTTT. The whole variable domain, filled in from reference TRBV18 and TRBJ1-1, reads NAGVMQNPRHLVRRRGQEARLRCSPMKGHSHVYWYRQLPEEGLKFMVYLQKENIIDESGMPKERFSAEFPKEGPSILRIQQVVRGDSAAYFCASSPPGQGMNTEAFFGQGTRLTVV.

The sample holds a few counts of this clonotype. This chain links TRBV5-4 with TRBJ2-7; 9 nucleotides line up with TRBD1. Germline trimming cut 0 bases from V and 3 bases from J; bases unmatched to any gene: 4. The germline V gene has CDR1 SGHNT and CDR2 YYREEE (reference sequence). There are 15 residues in the CDR3. DNA for the CDR3: TGTGCCAGCAGCTTGGGGACAGGGGTTGACTACGAGCAGTACTTC. Protein sequence: CASSLGTGVDYEQYF.

The chain couples TRBV6-5 to TRBJ2-2; D may be TRBD2 (6 bases). The V gene lost 3 bases and the J gene lost 2 bases, with 19 bases spanning the gap. From germline, CDR1 is MNHEY and CDR2 SVGAGI. The CDR3 consists of 18 residues. In DNA, the CDR3 is TGTGCCAGCAGTTATTGGTGGACCGGGACTCCCAACACCGGGGAGCTGTTTTTT. It translates to CASSYWWTGTPNTGELFF.

As regards this clonotype: One junction end disagrees with the germline gene, perhaps due to a read error. This chain connects TRBV27 to TRBJ1-2, with D possibly matching TRBD1 (6 bases). The CDR3 loop spans 13 amino acids. CDR1 is MNHEY and CDR2 is SMNVEV in the germline V gene (reference sequence). The DNA of the CDR3 is TGTGCCAGCAGTTTAGGGGGGCGCGGTGGCTACACTTTC. Protein: CASSLGGRGGYTF.

The V gene is TRBV27, the J gene TRBJ2-1, with 7 bases aligning to TRBD2. Trimming removed 0 bases from V and 6 bases from J; junction bases left unmatched: 8. Germline CDR1 reads MNHEY; CDR2 reads SMNVEV (reference sequence). This CDR3 spans 16 amino acids. The chain's CDR3 is CASSLSGEGRANEQFF. The CDR3 DNA reads as TGTGCCAGCAGTTTATCGGGGGAGGGAAGGGCCAATGAGCAGTTCTTC.

The chain has TRBV6-5 and TRBJ1-3; D might be TRBD1 (5 bases). Germline V gives CDR1 MNHEY, CDR2 SVGAGI. CDR3 size: 16 residues. Trimming took 5 bases from V and 0 from J, leaving 14 bases between them. CDR3 DNA: TGTGCCAGCAGTACCGACAGTTCTTACTCTGGAAACACCATATATTTT. Protein product: CASSTDSSYSGNTIYF.

The chain recombines TRBV4-1 with TRBJ2-5, with 11 bases fitting TRBD1. The junction had 7 bases not matched to a gene; V was cut back by 3 bases and J by 4 bases. From germline, CDR1 is MGHRA and CDR2 YSYEKL. CDR3 length: 16 residues. The CDR3 loop reads CASSQRDRGSRETQYF. The CDR3 DNA follows: TGCGCCAGCAGCCAGAGGGACAGGGGGTCGCGAGAGACCCAGTACTTC.

The CDR3 spells CASSQQTSSRDTGELFF. In DNA, the CDR3 is TGTGCCAGCAGCCAACAAACTAGTTCGCGAGACACCGGGGAGCTGTTTTTT. The chain recombines TRBV4-2 with TRBJ2-2; a possible D gene is TRBD2 (5 bases). The CDR3 has 17 amino acids. Trimming pared 2 bases from V and 3 bases from J, leaving 16 bases between. Germline V CDR1 and CDR2: LGHNA, YNFKEQ.

The chain employs TRBV27 and TRBJ1-1; 9 nucleotides align to TRBD1. CDR3 length: 16 amino acids. V shed 0 bases and J 5 bases; nucleotides not matched to a gene: 7. CDR1 is MNHEY, CDR2 SMNVEV, per germline (reference sequence). The CDR3 sequence: CASSLSPYGTGTEAFF. The CDR3 region has the DNA TGTGCCAGCAGTTTATCCCCTTACGGGACAGGGACTGAAGCTTTCTTT.

The chain is built from TRBV7-9 and TRBJ1-6; D is possibly TRBD1 (5 bases). The CDR3 covers 17 residues. Germline V gene lookup returns CDR1 SEHNR and CDR2 FQNEAQ (reference sequence). Trimming stripped 5 bases from V and 5 bases from J, with 19 bases between. The CDR3: CASSERDRFIHNSPLHF. CDR3 in DNA: TGTGCCAGCAGCGAACGGGACCGCTTCATCCATAATTCACCCCTCCACTTT.

The genes are TRBV5-1 and TRBJ2-5, with D maybe TRBD1 (7 bases). Deletions cut 4 bases from V and 1 base from J, with 23 bases between. Per the germline V gene, CDR1 is SGHRS and CDR2 is YFSETQ. This CDR3 contains 18 residues. The CDR3 DNA reads TGCGCCAGCAGCCCCTCGGAGGGGGCGCTTCCCCTCCAAGAGACCCAGTACTTC. It yields the protein CASSPSEGALPLQETQYF. Full variable domain (rest looked up from reference TRBV5-1 and TRBJ2-5): KAGVTQTPRYLIKTRGQQVTLSCSPISGHRSVSWYQQTPGQGLQFLFEYFSETQRNKGNFPGRFSGRQFSNSRSEMNVSTLELGDSALYLCASSPSEGALPLQETQYFGPGTRLLVL.